This T cell receptor (beta chain) was sequenced during a study of shared clonotypes between healthy human individuals. CD45RO-negative, CCR7-selected cells formed the naive CD8 fraction, which excluded terminally differentiated effector memory CD45RA+ cells. Profiled with immunoSEQ multiplex PCR; TCRdb holds only in-frame clones, not every one. The sample consists of roughly 2.1 million clones, about 92% of them appearing once. The sequenced material came from naive CD8+ T cells from PBMCs. The receptor's source is a man aged 18 to 29 in good health. Some clones in this sample may be carry-over from other donors' samples.

The CDR3 loop reads CASSSPEGHEQFF. CDR3 DNA sequence: TGTGCCAGCAGCTCACCCGAGGGCCATGAGCAGTTCTTC. This chain joins TRBV7-9 and TRBJ2-1, with D tentatively TRBD2 (5 bases). V shed 4 bases and J shed 8 bases, with 12 bases lying between them. CDR1 and CDR2 (germline): SEHNR, FQNEAQ (reference sequence). The CDR3 totals 13 residues.